The rows below give T cell receptor beta chains drawn from one sample of a study of molecular identifiers for immune sequencing clone quantification. In TCRdb, the PCR reads were re-called with MiXCR into one record per CDR3 protein. Here the sample spans about half a million distinct CDR3 sequences, about 21% being singletons. Sequenced: naive CD8+ T cells from blood, with Jurkat cell RNA spiked in. The receptors shown here come from a human donor in good health. Some libraries in this study had Jurkat cell RNA spiked in. Both conserved end residues are part of each CDR3. The order of the fields is V gene, D gene, J gene, clone size, CDR3 protein, CDR3 DNA. A D gene is named only where the DNA matches it firmly. The size of a clone is reported for some rows only, either as once, few or many, or as a class for expanded clones.

v_call: TRBV7-9
d_call: NA
j_call: TRBJ2-4
clone_size: NA
cdr3_aa: CASSNRGLAKNIQYF
cdr3_nt: TGTGCCAGCAGCAACCGGGGCCTAGCCAAAAACATTCAGTACTTC

v_call: TRBV28
d_call: TRBD2
j_call: TRBJ2-3
clone_size: NA
cdr3_aa: CASRKTSGGAGDTQYF
cdr3_nt: TGTGCCAGCAGAAAAACTAGCGGGGGGGCCGGTGATACGCAGTATTTT

v_call: TRBV5-4
d_call: NA
j_call: TRBJ1-1
clone_size: many
cdr3_aa: CANGDEMNTEAFF
cdr3_nt: TGTGCCAACGGGGATGAAATGAACACTGAAGCTTTCTTT

v_call: TRBV4-3
d_call: NA
j_call: TRBJ1-4
clone_size: many
cdr3_aa: CASSQDRLAGEKLFF
cdr3_nt: TGCGCCAGCAGCCAAGATCGACTGGCGGGTGAAAAACTGTTTTTT

v_call: TRBV25-1
d_call: NA
j_call: TRBJ2-7
clone_size: many
cdr3_aa: CASRRGYEQYF
cdr3_nt: TGTGCCAGCCGTCGCGGATACGAGCAGTACTTC

v_call: TRBV7-2
d_call: NA
j_call: TRBJ2-7
clone_size: few
cdr3_aa: CASSQYSGYEQYF
cdr3_nt: TGTGCCAGCAGCCAATATAGCGGTTACGAGCAGTACTTC

v_call: TRBV19
d_call: NA
j_call: TRBJ2-4
clone_size: many
cdr3_aa: CASSIRVFSRELIQYF
cdr3_nt: TGTGCCAGTAGTATACGGGTCTTCTCCCGTGAGTTGATTCAGTACTTC

v_call: TRBV6-2/TRBV6-3
d_call: NA
j_call: TRBJ2-3
clone_size: many
cdr3_aa: CASSFAMFDDTQYF
cdr3_nt: TGTGCCAGCAGTTTTGCAATGTTTGACGATACGCAGTATTTT

v_call: TRBV7-2
d_call: NA
j_call: TRBJ2-7
clone_size: NA
cdr3_aa: CASSSGRITYYEQYF
cdr3_nt: TGTGCCAGCAGCTCCGGACGGATAACGTACTACGAGCAGTACTTC

v_call: TRBV24-1
d_call: TRBD2
j_call: TRBJ2-1
clone_size: few
cdr3_aa: CATSDVGLAGAEQFF
cdr3_nt: TGTGCCACCAGTGATGTGGGACTAGCGGGAGCTGAGCAGTTCTTC

v_call: TRBV6-5
d_call: TRBD2
j_call: TRBJ2-7
clone_size: many
cdr3_aa: CASSYSSGFEQYF
cdr3_nt: TGTGCCAGCAGTTACTCTAGCGGGTTCGAGCAGTACTTC

v_call: TRBV6-5
d_call: NA
j_call: TRBJ1-5
clone_size: many
cdr3_aa: CASSGLGSYNQPQHF
cdr3_nt: TGTGCCAGCAGCGGCCTAGGATCGTATAATCAGCCCCAGCATTTT

v_call: TRBV7-2
d_call: NA
j_call: TRBJ2-1
clone_size: many
cdr3_aa: CASSLAPHEQFF
cdr3_nt: TGTGCCAGCAGCTTAGCGCCTCATGAGCAGTTCTTC

v_call: TRBV5-1
d_call: NA
j_call: TRBJ1-1
clone_size: few
cdr3_aa: CASSQNPGQRGPTFF
cdr3_nt: TGCGCCAGCAGCCAGAATCCCGGACAGAGGGGCCCTACTTTCTTT

v_call: TRBV6-5
d_call: TRBD1
j_call: TRBJ1-4
clone_size: NA
cdr3_aa: CASRVRQGYLATNEKLFF
cdr3_nt: TGTGCCAGCAGAGTCCGACAGGGCTACCTTGCAACTAATGAAAAACTGTTTTTT

v_call: TRBV20-1
d_call: TRBD2
j_call: TRBJ2-7
clone_size: few
cdr3_aa: CSAQNSGRAYEQYF
cdr3_nt: TGCAGTGCTCAAAATAGCGGGAGGGCCTACGAGCAGTACTTC

v_call: TRBV5-4
d_call: NA
j_call: TRBJ1-4
clone_size: few
cdr3_aa: CASSGGQMGEKLFF
cdr3_nt: TGTGCCAGCAGCGGAGGACAGATGGGTGAAAAACTGTTTTTT

v_call: TRBV9
d_call: NA
j_call: TRBJ1-1
clone_size: NA
cdr3_aa: CASSASRANTEAFF
cdr3_nt: TGTGCCAGCAGTGCAAGCCGAGCGAACACTGAAGCTTTCTTT

v_call: TRBV12-3/TRBV12-4
d_call: TRBD1
j_call: TRBJ2-5
clone_size: many
cdr3_aa: CASSPGTGGETQYF
cdr3_nt: TGTGCCAGCAGCCCAGGGACAGGGGGTGAGACCCAGTACTTC

v_call: TRBV11-2
d_call: TRBD1
j_call: TRBJ2-7
clone_size: few
cdr3_aa: CASSLLRDRAYEQYF
cdr3_nt: TGTGCCAGCAGCTTACTCCGGGACAGAGCCTACGAGCAGTACTTC

v_call: TRBV7-2
d_call: NA
j_call: TRBJ2-1
clone_size: many
cdr3_aa: CASSSNARGYNEQFF
cdr3_nt: TGTGCCAGCAGCTCGAATGCCAGGGGTTACAATGAGCAGTTCTTC

v_call: TRBV12-3/TRBV12-4
d_call: NA
j_call: TRBJ1-2
clone_size: many
cdr3_aa: CASSSRHGSVHSNYGYTF
cdr3_nt: TGTGCCAGCAGTTCACGGCATGGGAGCGTGCACTCTAACTATGGCTACACCTTC

v_call: TRBV5-1
d_call: TRBD1
j_call: TRBJ1-4
clone_size: few
cdr3_aa: CASSLGEGANEKLFF
cdr3_nt: TGCGCCAGCAGCTTGGGCGAGGGGGCGAATGAAAAACTGTTTTTT

v_call: TRBV29-1
d_call: NA
j_call: TRBJ2-1
clone_size: many
cdr3_aa: CSVVYSPRDNYNEQFF
cdr3_nt: TGCAGCGTTGTCTACTCCCCTAGGGACAACTACAATGAGCAGTTCTTC

v_call: TRBV12-3/TRBV12-4
d_call: TRBD2
j_call: TRBJ2-2
clone_size: many
cdr3_aa: CASSPFAGGVTGELFF
cdr3_nt: TGTGCCAGCAGTCCATTTGCGGGAGGGGTTACCGGGGAGCTGTTTTTT

v_call: TRBV7-8
d_call: NA
j_call: TRBJ2-7
clone_size: few
cdr3_aa: CASRSGEELLQYF
cdr3_nt: TGTGCCAGCAGGTCCGGGGAAGAACTATTGCAGTACTTC

v_call: TRBV13
d_call: NA
j_call: TRBJ1-1
clone_size: many
cdr3_aa: CASSPLRVSGNTEAFF
cdr3_nt: TGTGCCAGCAGCCCCCTACGGGTGTCGGGTAACACTGAAGCTTTCTTT

v_call: TRBV9
d_call: NA
j_call: TRBJ1-5
clone_size: NA
cdr3_aa: CASSPGGNNNQPQHF
cdr3_nt: TGTGCCAGCAGCCCTGGAGGGAATAACAATCAGCCCCAGCATTTT

v_call: TRBV5-8
d_call: NA
j_call: TRBJ1-1
clone_size: many
cdr3_aa: CASSLGWGNTEAFF
cdr3_nt: TGTGCCAGCAGCTTAGGGTGGGGGAACACTGAAGCTTTCTTT

v_call: TRBV20-1
d_call: TRBD1
j_call: TRBJ2-7
clone_size: few
cdr3_aa: CSARDPGQGFFEQYF
cdr3_nt: TGCAGTGCTAGAGATCCAGGACAGGGGTTTTTCGAGCAGTACTTC

v_call: TRBV19
d_call: NA
j_call: TRBJ2-5
clone_size: few
cdr3_aa: CASSIIDQETQYF
cdr3_nt: TGTGCCAGTAGTATAATCGACCAAGAGACCCAGTACTTC

v_call: TRBV11-2
d_call: TRBD1
j_call: TRBJ2-5
clone_size: NA
cdr3_aa: CASSSGQDESQYF
cdr3_nt: TGTGCCAGCAGCTCAGGACAGGACGAGTCCCAGTACTTC

v_call: TRBV24-1
d_call: NA
j_call: TRBJ2-2
clone_size: few
cdr3_aa: CATSVGTDVGELFF
cdr3_nt: TGTGCCACCAGTGTAGGTACAGATGTCGGGGAGCTGTTTTTT

v_call: TRBV30
d_call: TRBD1
j_call: TRBJ2-3
clone_size: few
cdr3_aa: CAWGTGGTTDTQYF
cdr3_nt: TGTGCCTGGGGGACAGGGGGTACGACAGATACGCAGTATTTT

v_call: TRBV7-8
d_call: NA
j_call: TRBJ1-5
clone_size: NA
cdr3_aa: CASITGGAGGTIDTQHF
cdr3_nt: TGTGCCAGCATCACGGGGGGGGCGGGGGGTACCATAGATACGCAGCATTTT

v_call: TRBV19
d_call: TRBD1
j_call: TRBJ2-1
clone_size: NA
cdr3_aa: CASSIRGREQFF
cdr3_nt: TGTGCCAGTAGTATCAGGGGGCGGGAGCAGTTCTTC

v_call: TRBV7-6
d_call: TRBD2
j_call: TRBJ2-2
clone_size: few
cdr3_aa: CASSLVRLAGDGGELFF
cdr3_nt: TGTGCCAGCAGCTTAGTTCGACTAGCGGGAGACGGTGGGGAGCTGTTTTTT

v_call: TRBV29-1
d_call: TRBD1
j_call: TRBJ2-1
clone_size: few
cdr3_aa: CSGDTGGGYNEQFF
cdr3_nt: TGCAGCGGGGATACAGGGGGCGGCTACAATGAGCAGTTCTTC

v_call: TRBV4-3
d_call: TRBD1
j_call: TRBJ2-7
clone_size: many
cdr3_aa: CASSHDREYEQYF
cdr3_nt: TGCGCCAGCAGCCATGACAGGGAGTACGAGCAGTACTTC

v_call: TRBV12-3/TRBV12-4
d_call: TRBD1
j_call: TRBJ2-2
clone_size: NA
cdr3_aa: CASSRRDRGRNTGELFF
cdr3_nt: TGTGCCAGCAGTCGCCGGGACAGGGGAAGGAACACCGGGGAGCTGTTTTTT

v_call: TRBV30
d_call: NA
j_call: TRBJ2-1
clone_size: many
cdr3_aa: CAWSPGVGEQFF
cdr3_nt: TGTGCCTGGAGTCCGGGGGTAGGAGAGCAGTTCTTC

v_call: TRBV28
d_call: NA
j_call: TRBJ2-3
clone_size: many
cdr3_aa: CASSYQDTDTQYF
cdr3_nt: TGTGCCAGCAGTTACCAGGACACAGATACGCAGTATTTT